A selection of T cell receptor beta chains follows, all from one sample in a study of preoperative IRX-2 immunotherapy in early breast cancer. Using immunoSEQ multiplex PCR, the repertoire was profiled, and TCRdb retains in-frame clones only, with some absent. The data contain some 19,000 clones, around 85% of them seen just once; the ten biggest clones take up over 1%. Sequenced here: lymph node tissue, sampled after IRX-2 immunotherapy. These receptors were taken from a human donor with breast cancer. CDR3s include the opening cysteine and the closing phenylalanine or tryptophan. Fields, in order: V gene, D gene, clone size, J gene, CDR3 length, CDR3 DNA, CDR3 protein. D genes are given only for firm matches. Not all rows give a size; the values are once, few, many and, for expanded clones, a class.

TRBV12-5	NA	NA	TRBJ2-1	15	TGTGCCAGCGTCCAGGAAAAGGGGGGGGACAATGAGCAGTTCTTC	CASVQEKGGDNEQFF
TRBV15	TRBD1	NA	TRBJ2-7	15	TGTGCCACCAGCAGGGACAGGGGACAGCCTACGAAGCAGTACTTC	CATSRDRGQPTKQYF
TRBV28	TRBD1	medium-sized	TRBJ2-1	15	TGTGCCAGCACCCTTGGTGGGACAGGGTGGAATGAGCAGTTCTTC	CASTLGGTGWNEQFF
TRBV6-7	NA	NA	TRBJ2-2	11	TGTGCCATCAGACCGAGGGGGGAGCTGTTTTTT	CAIRPRGELFF
TRBV11-3	NA	NA	TRBJ2-1	16	TGTGCCAGCAGCTTATTGCGGGGGCGGACCTACAATGAGCAGTTCTTC	CASSLLRGRTYNEQFF
TRBV6-8	NA	NA	TRBJ2-5	14	TGTGCCAGCAGTTACGTGGGGATGGAGGAGACCCAGTACTTC	CASSYVGMEETQYF
TRBV10-3	NA	NA	TRBJ1-6	14	TGTGCCATCAGTGAGCCGGACAGCAATTCACCCCTCCACTTT	CAISEPDSNSPLHF
TRBV7-5	NA	NA	TRBJ2-1	15	TGTGCCAGCAGCCCCTACGGACTAGCGGACCATGAGCAGTTCTTC	CASSPYGLADHEQFF
TRBV6-8	NA	NA	TRBJ1-1	14	TGTGCCAGCAGTCAAGACGGCATGAACACTGAAGCTTTCTTT	CASSQDGMNTEAFF
TRBV18	NA	NA	TRBJ2-1	15	TGTGCCAGCTCACCAGAGGCGAATTTAGCCAATGAGCAGTTCTTC	CASSPEANLANEQFF
TRBV6-8	NA	NA	TRBJ2-5	14	TGTGCCATCAGTGGCGCGGGGTTACAAGAGACCCAGTACTTC	CAISGAGLQETQYF
TRBV12-5	NA	NA	TRBJ2-2	12	TGTGCTAGTGGTTTAGAGGCCGGGGAGCTGTTTTTT	CASGLEAGELFF
TRBV9	NA	few	TRBJ2-2	15	TGTGCCAGCAGCCCGAGGGGTGGCAACACCGGGGAGCTGTTTTTT	CASSPRGGNTGELFF
TRBV15	NA	few	TRBJ1-2	15	TGTGCCACCAGCAGAGATCGAAAGGGGCCAGGGGGCTACACCTTC	CATSRDRKGPGGYTF
TRBV30	TRBD1	NA	TRBJ2-1	17	TGTGCCTCCAGGAGATATAGGGACAGGGGGTCCTACAATGAGCAGTTCTTC	CASRRYRDRGSYNEQFF
TRBV11-3	NA	NA	TRBJ1-5	14	TGTGCCAGCAGCTTGTACAGCTCCAATCAGCCCCAGCATTTT	CASSLYSSNQPQHF
TRBV23-1	NA	NA	TRBJ1-3	17	TGCGCCAGCAGAGCCCCATGGGACGCTAAAACTGGAAACACCATATATTTT	CASRAPWDAKTGNTIYF
TRBV5-1	NA	NA	TRBJ2-7	14	TGCGCCAGCAGCTTGGTGGGGGGAGCCTACGAGCAGTACTTC	CASSLVGGAYEQYF
TRBV7-6	NA	NA	TRBJ2-5	14	TGTGCCAGCAGCTATGGTTGGGATGGGGAGACCCAGTACTTC	CASSYGWDGETQYF
TRBV27	TRBD1	NA	TRBJ1-2	15	TGTGCCAGCAGTCCCTCGACAGGGGGCGACTATGGCTACACCTTC	CASSPSTGGDYGYTF
TRBV7-2	NA	NA	TRBJ1-5	17	TGTGCCAGCAGCCCTGGCCCTGAGAGGGATAGCAATCAGCCCCAGCATTTT	CASSPGPERDSNQPQHF
TRBV18	NA	few	TRBJ1-4	13	TGTGCCAGCTCACCTGGGGAAAGGGAAAAACTGTTTTTT	CASSPGEREKLFF
TRBV10-2	NA	once	TRBJ1-2	13	TGCGCCAGCAGTGAGTTTTCATGGTACGGCTACACCTTC	CASSEFSWYGYTF
TRBV12-5	NA	few	TRBJ2-6	16	TGTGCTAGTGGATATATACTAGTTGCTGGGGCCAACGTCCTGACTTTC	CASGYILVAGANVLTF
TRBV18	NA	NA	TRBJ1-4	16	TGTGCCAGCTCACCACTATTCAGGGGAGCTAATGAAAAACTGTTTTTT	CASSPLFRGANEKLFF
TRBV23-1	NA	NA	TRBJ1-2	15	TGCGCCAGCAGTCAAGTGGGGGGAAGGGTCTGTGGCTACACCTTC	CASSQVGGRVCGYTF
TRBV19	TRBD1	NA	TRBJ1-6	15	TGTGCCAGTCACAGGGGACCATTCCATAATTCACCCCTCCACTTT	CASHRGPFHNSPLHF
TRBV5-1	TRBD2	NA	TRBJ2-2	16	TGCGCCAGCAGCTTGGCCGGGAGGGGAAACACCGGGGAGCTGTTTTTT	CASSLAGRGNTGELFF
TRBV1	NA	NA	TRBJ2-1	13	TGCACCAGCAACGGCGGGAGTTGCAATGAGCAGTTCTTC	CTSNGGSCNEQFF
TRBV11-3	TRBD2	NA	TRBJ2-1	16	TGTGCCAGCAGCTTAGAGGGACTAGCGGGGGGAGATGAGCAGTTCTTC	CASSLEGLAGGDEQFF
TRBV5-1	NA	NA	TRBJ1-3	14	TGCGCCAGCAGCTTGGCCGGCTCTGGAAACACCATATATTTT	CASSLAGSGNTIYF
TRBV12-5	NA	NA	TRBJ2-7	13	TGTGCTAGTGGGACGGGACTTCACTACGAGCAGTACTTC	CASGTGLHYEQYF
TRBV19	NA	NA	TRBJ1-1	16	TGTGCCAGTAGTATAGCCCCCCTAATATCGAACACTGAAGCTTTCTTT	CASSIAPLISNTEAFF
TRBV6-1	NA	NA	TRBJ1-2	13	TGTGCCAGCAGTGAAGCGGGCAGTTATGGCTACACCTTC	CASSEAGSYGYTF
TRBV5-1	NA	NA	TRBJ1-4	15	TGCGCCAGCAGCCCCGACGGCAGGAGTAATGAAAAACTGTTTTTT	CASSPDGRSNEKLFF
TRBV11-3	NA	NA	TRBJ2-5	14	TGTGCCAGCAGTTCTATTAGGGGGTCGGAGACCCAGTACTTC	CASSSIRGSETQYF
TRBV18	NA	once	TRBJ1-6	12	TGTGCCAGCCGGGACACTAATTCACCCCTCCACTTT	CASRDTNSPLHF
TRBV19	TRBD2	NA	TRBJ2-7	12	TGTGCCAGTATGGGGGGGGCCTACGAGCAGTACTTC	CASMGGAYEQYF
TRBV18	TRBD1	NA	TRBJ1-6	16	TGTGCCAGCTCAGCGACAGGGAAATCCTATAATTCACCCCTCCACTTT	CASSATGKSYNSPLHF
TRBV16	NA	few	TRBJ2-3	11	TGTGCCAGCAGCCAGCGGGATACGCAGTATTTT	CASSQRDTQYF
TRBV15	TRBD1	NA	TRBJ2-7	15	TGTGCCACCAGCGGGGGGACAGGGGGCTTCTACGAGCAGTACTTC	CATSGGTGGFYEQYF
TRBV28	NA	NA	TRBJ2-5	13	TGTGCCAGCAGAGACACCAATCAAGAGACCCAGTACTTC	CASRDTNQETQYF
TRBV11-3	TRBD1	NA	TRBJ2-7	15	TGTGCCAGCAGCCCGTCCGGGACAGGGGTCTACGAGCAGTACTTC	CASSPSGTGVYEQYF
TRBV28	NA	NA	TRBJ1-5	14	TGTGCCAGCAAGGGGACCCCGGGCGGGCAGCCCCAGCATTTT	CASKGTPGGQPQHF
TRBV28	TRBD2	NA	TRBJ2-1	15	TGTGCCAGCAGAAAATCCGGGACTAGCGGCAATGAGCAGTTCTTC	CASRKSGTSGNEQFF
TRBV5-1	NA	NA	TRBJ2-1	15	TGCGCCAGCAGCTTAGTGGCAGGGGTATACAATGAGCAGTTCTTC	CASSLVAGVYNEQFF
TRBV6-8	TRBD1	NA	TRBJ1-3	13	TGTGCCAGCAGTCAGGGGGCATGGGACACCATATATTTT	CASSQGAWDTIYF
TRBV18	TRBD1	NA	TRBJ2-3	15	TGTGCCAGCTCACCTGACAGGGGGCGAGAAGATACGCAGTATTTT	CASSPDRGREDTQYF
TRBV27	TRBD1	NA	TRBJ2-2	16	TGTGCCAGTAAAACTACCGGGACAGGGGTGTTCGGGGAGCTGTTTTTT	CASKTTGTGVFGELFF
TRBV28	NA	NA	TRBJ1-5	17	TGTGCCAGCAGTTTCCTTCCCTCCGAATATAGCAATCAGCCCCAGCATTTT	CASSFLPSEYSNQPQHF
TRBV10-1	NA	NA	TRBJ2-3	12	TGCGCCAGTAACCGGGGAACCGATACGCAGTATTTT	CASNRGTDTQYF
TRBV6-4	TRBD1	NA	TRBJ1-5	16	TGTGCCAGCAGTGAGACGGACAGGGGTGCTAATCAGCCCCAGCATTTT	CASSETDRGANQPQHF
TRBV10-1	NA	few	TRBJ2-7	12	TGCGCCAGCAGTGCCGACACGGGGGAGCAGTACTTC	CASSADTGEQYF
TRBV11-3	TRBD2	NA	TRBJ2-1	16	TGTGCCAGCAGCAGGACTAGCGGGAGCTCCTACAATGAGCAGTTCTTC	CASSRTSGSSYNEQFF
TRBV19	NA	few	TRBJ1-4	14	TGTGCCAGTAGTCCGGTGGGCAGCGGGGAAAAACTGTTTTTT	CASSPVGSGEKLFF
TRBV18	TRBD2	NA	TRBJ2-7	15	TGTGCCAGCTCACCAGGGACTAGCGGGAGTGACGAGCAGTACTTC	CASSPGTSGSDEQYF
TRBV6-8	TRBD2	NA	TRBJ2-1	18	TGTGCCAGCAGGAGCCGAGCGGGGGGGCTTTTCTCCTACAATGAGCAGTTCTTC	CASRSRAGGLFSYNEQFF